One sample yielded the 17 T cell receptor beta chains listed below, sequenced in a study of T cells in Graves' hyperthyroidism and ophthalmopathy. TCR beta CDR3 region amplification was performed from RNA transcripts. The TCR CDR3 first-round RT-PCR relied on the HTBI primer set. TCRdb reanalysed the multiplex PCR reads using MiXCR and keeps one entry per CDR3 protein. The sample lists about 710,000 distinct CDR3 sequences; about a sixth were seen once. The sample taken for sequencing was blood. The receptors were sampled from a man aged 18 to 29 with Graves' hyperthyroidism.

This clonotype showed up just once. The chain recombines TRBV12-3 or TRBV12-4 with TRBJ2-5; TRBD2 aligns across 9 bases. V lost 6 bases and J lost 4; bases outside the gene matches: 21. This CDR3 has 19 residues. The CDR3 nucleotides are TGTGCCAGCAGCCAATCCCGAAGGCCTAGCGGGATCGGGCGAGAGACCCAGTACTTC. Amino acids: CASSQSRRPSGIGRETQYF.

V and J are TRBV9 and TRBJ2-1; TRBD1 matches 7 bases. CDR3 length: 14 amino acids. V was pared by 4 bases and J by 5 bases, with 6 bases of the junction left unmatched. Germline lookup yields CDR1 SGDLS and CDR2 YYNGEE. DNA for the CDR3: TGTGCCAGCAGCTCCACGGGACAGAACAATGAGCAGTTCTTC. Translated, it gives CASSSTGQNNEQFF.

The CDR3 is CASSRDGEGDEQFF. CDR3 sequence (DNA): TGTGCCAGCAGCCGGGACGGAGAGGGGGATGAGCAGTTCTTC. This sequence joins TRBV9 and TRBJ2-1; the D gene is possibly TRBD1 (6 bases). The CDR3 is 14 amino acids. Germline values: CDR1 SGDLS, CDR2 YYNGEE. V lost 4 bases to trimming and J lost 8 bases, with 16 bases between them.

In this sample, this clonotype turned up many times. The V and J genes are TRBV28 and TRBJ1-5; D is unresolved. CDR1 is MDHEN and CDR2 is SYDVKM in the germline V gene. The CDR3 consists of 17 residues. The V and J ends lost 2 bases and 1 base respectively, with 15 bases between them. The CDR3 DNA reads TGTGCCAGCAGTTTAATACGGGCTACTCGAAGCAATCAGCCCCAGCATTTT. Encoded protein: CASSLIRATRSNQPQHF.

Concerning this clonotype itself: One junction end does not reproduce the germline sequence, and a read error may be involved. The chain uses TRBV29-1 and TRBJ2-2, with 8 bases matching TRBD1. With the DNA end fitting TRBJ1-1 better, the J assignment may be wrong. In germline, CDR1 is SQVTM, CDR2 ANQGSEA. The CDR3 extends over 15 amino acids. The CDR3 bases are TGCAGCGTTGTGGGACCAGGGGGCGCGAGGACTGGAGCTTTCTTT. Protein product: CSVVGPGGARTGAFF.

Ten or more counts support this clonotype. V and J are TRBV12-3 or TRBV12-4 and TRBJ1-1; D not certain. The length of the CDR3 is 15 residues. Trimming pared 5 bases from V and 7 bases from J, leaving 20 bases between. Written as DNA, the CDR3 is TGTGCCAGCAGTCCCGTGCTGGGAACGGCCTTTGAAGCTTTCTTT. Translating gives CASSPVLGTAFEAFF.

This clonotype was observed a few times. This rearrangement joins TRBV20-1 to TRBJ2-1; 8 positions match TRBD2. The CDR3 contains 14 residues. V lost 4 bases to trimming and J lost 3 bases; unmatched junction nucleotides: 5. From germline, CDR1 is DFQATT and CDR2 SNEGSKA (reference sequence). For the CDR3, the DNA is TGCAGTGCTAAGAAGCGGGGGTTCTACAATGAGCAGTTCTTC. Encoded protein: CSAKKRGFYNEQFF.

This clonotype has more than one count but fewer than ten. The chain has TRBV7-2 and TRBJ1-2, with D possibly matching TRBD1 (6 bases). The CDR3 extends over 14 amino acids. Germline loops: CDR1 SGHTA, CDR2 FQGNSA. V was trimmed by 2 bases and J by 6 bases, leaving 13 bases between them. The CDR3, as DNA: TGTGCCAGCAGCTTACCCGCAGGGGAGGATGGCTACACCTTC. As protein: CASSLPAGEDGYTF.

This clonotype was detected ten times or more. The genes are TRBV29-1 and TRBJ2-1; D remains unclear. Trimming left V 2 bases short and J 1 base short, with 9 bases between. The CDR3 length is 14 residues. CDR1 is SQVTM and CDR2 is ANQGSEA in the germline V gene. As DNA, the CDR3 is TGCAGCGTTGAAAGAGGCATTTCCTACAATGAGCAGTTCTTC. Translation: CSVERGISYNEQFF.

This clonotype occurred many times. V and J are TRBV12-3 or TRBV12-4 and TRBJ2-1; no firm D call. Trimming removed 4 bases from V and 7 bases from J, with 8 bases in between. The CDR3 runs to 12 residues. The CDR3 sequence is CASSSPVNEQFF. The CDR3 DNA is TGTGCCAGCAGTTCCCCGGTTAATGAGCAGTTCTTC.

There are a few counts of this clonotype. The rearrangement joins TRBV19 to TRBJ1-5, with 7 bases matching TRBD1. The length of the CDR3 is 15 residues. V gave up 10 bases and J gave up 3 bases; unmatched junction bases: 12. Germline V CDR1 and CDR2: LNHDA, SQIVND (reference sequence). CDR3 residues: CATVSRTGHNQPQHF. CDR3 nucleotides: TGTGCCACCGTGAGCCGGACAGGCCACAATCAGCCCCAGCATTTT.

This clonotype was counted between two and nine times. This chain uses TRBV9 with TRBJ2-2; D unclear. This CDR3 region has 15 residues. Germline loops: CDR1 SGDLS, CDR2 YYNGEE. Trimming took off 1 base at V and 2 bases at J, with 9 bases between the two ends. The CDR3 DNA sequence: TGTGCCAGCAGCGTACTTAGCACAAACACCGGGGAGCTGTTTTTT. Encoded protein: CASSVLSTNTGELFF. Full variable domain (remainder filled in from reference TRBV9 and TRBJ2-2): DSGVTQTPKHLITATGQRVTLRCSPRSGDLSVYWYQQSLDQGLQFLIQYYNGEERAKGNILERFSAQQFPDLHSELNLSSLELGDSALYFCASSVLSTNTGELFFGEGSRLTVL.

This rearrangement joins TRBV5-1 to TRBJ2-4; TRBD2 agrees at 7 bases. This CDR3 region has 14 residues. Trimming cost V 5 bases and J 10 bases; bases outside gene matches: 12. Germline V gives CDR1 SGHRS, CDR2 YFSETQ. The DNA of the CDR3 is TGCGCCAGCAGTCGTTCCGGGACTACTATGATTCAGTACTTC. This translates into CASSRSGTTMIQYF.

The V gene is TRBV7-9, the J gene TRBJ2-7, with D hard to call. Germline CDR1 reads SEHNR; CDR2 reads FQNEAQ (reference sequence). The CDR3 loop spans 16 amino acids. The V end lost 4 bases, the J end lost 3 bases, and 19 bases lay between the germline ends. This chain's CDR3 is CASSSKRATDYYEQYF. For the CDR3, the DNA is TGTGCCAGCAGCTCCAAAAGGGCGACGGATTACTACGAGCAGTACTTC.

This clonotype was detected a few times. Here the CDR3 reads CASSLAGGFQETQYF. DNA of the CDR3: TGTGCCAGCAGTCTTGCAGGGGGTTTTCAAGAGACCCAGTACTTC. This chain joins TRBV25-1 and TRBJ2-5; 7 bases fit TRBD1. Germline loops: CDR1 MGHDK, CDR2 SYGVNS. V shed 5 bases and J 2 bases; nucleotides not matched to a gene: 8. The CDR3 has 15 residues. The full variable domain, rest sourced from reference TRBV25-1 and TRBJ2-5, is EADIYQTPRYLVIGTGKKITLECSQTMGHDKMYWYQQDPGMELHLIHYSYGVNSTEKGDLSSESTVSRIRTEHFPLTLESARPSHTSQYLCASSLAGGFQETQYFGPGTRLLVL.

This clonotype appeared a few times. This sequence joins TRBV5-1 and TRBJ1-1; D uncertain. The ends were cut back, 0 bases at V and 0 bases at J, with 12 bases in the middle. The germline gives CDR1 SGHRS, CDR2 YFSETQ. The CDR3 is 16 amino acids. CDR3 nucleotides: TGCGCCAGCAGCTTGGGGCTCCGGCAGTTGAACACTGAAGCTTTCTTT. This encodes CASSLGLRQLNTEAFF.

This clonotype has only a few counts. The chain employs TRBV7-9 and TRBJ1-1; D uncertain. CDR1 is SEHNR and CDR2 is FQNEAQ in the germline V gene (reference sequence). The CDR3 length is 12 residues. V lost 8 bases and J 5 bases, leaving 12 bases between the germline ends. The CDR3 here is CASAPLGTEAFF. The CDR3 bases are TGTGCCAGCGCCCCCCTTGGTACTGAAGCTTTCTTT. Drawing the rest from reference TRBV7-9 and TRBJ1-1, the complete variable domain is DTGVSQNPRHKITKRGQNVTFRCDPISEHNRLYWYRQTLGQGPEFLTYFQNEAQLEKSRLLSDRFSAERPKGSFSTLEIQRTEQGDSAMYLCASAPLGTEAFFGQGTRLTVV.